This T cell receptor beta chain was identified in a study of response to subunit inactivated influenza vaccine. The germline V gene encodes CDR1 LNHDA and CDR2 SQIVND (reference sequence). The CDR3 is 13 amino acids. Trimming stripped 3 bases from V and 2 bases from J, with 8 bases between. A single record per CDR3 protein comes from TCRdb applying MiXCR to the RT-PCR reads. The table includes about 190,000 distinct CDR3 sequences, 13% to 15% detected once. The sample holds a few counts of this clonotype. The receptor was isolated from a man aged 45 to 65 who received an inactivated influenza vaccine. The input for sequencing was CD8+ T cells sorted from PBMCs, taken less than 6 days after vaccination. This chain links TRBV19 with TRBJ2-7, with D uncertain. The CDR3 bases are TGTGCCAGTAGTATTTCAGGCACCTACGAGCAGTACTTC. This encodes CASSISGTYEQYF.